Listed below are T cell receptor beta chains from one sample, sequenced in a study of T-cell memory formation after mild COVID-19. TCRdb analysed the 5' RACE reads with MiXCR anew, one entry per CDR3 protein. The sample lists more than 120,000 distinct CDR3 sequences; over 6% were seen once. The sequencing input was PBMCs or a T cell subset sorted from them (not recorded which). Receptors were obtained from an adult woman who had mild COVID-19 (a few samples of this study predate the infection). Cell type and time point are not known. Each CDR3 is given with its conserved first and last residue.

TRBJ1-1 TRBV30 CAWIRVTEAFF
TRBJ2-1 TRBV14 CASSQWNEQFF
TRBJ2-5 TRBV24-1 CATSDYRAGGPETQYF
TRBJ2-3 TRBV9 CASSVEGTSGGTTRYASLDTQYF
TRBJ1-2 TRBV2 CASSEALGGGGTGYTF
TRBJ2-1 TRBV11-3 CASSVLRLAGNEQFF
TRBJ1-3 TRBV12-3/TRBV12-4 CASTRRQGAGNTIYF
TRBJ2-7 TRBV7-9 CASSLALTQSAYEQYF
TRBJ1-5 TRBV7-2 CASSPPPGTGGWAGQPQHF
TRBJ2-3 TRBV9 CASTRDNPSTDTQYF
TRBJ2-3 TRBV20-1 CSAQRLFTDTQYF
TRBJ1-1 TRBV18 CASSPATANTEAFF
TRBJ1-1 TRBV18 CASSPNTGDTEAFF
TRBJ2-5 TRBV15 CATSRDPGQQETQYF
TRBJ2-5 TRBV7-2 CASSRRGGLTQETQYF
TRBJ2-7 TRBV12-3/TRBV12-4 CASTLQGYEQYF
TRBJ2-2 TRBV4-3 CASSQIGLPNTGELFF
TRBJ1-6 TRBV7-6 CASSPQTGNSPLHF
TRBJ2-1 TRBV28 CASSSGKNRDGEQFF
TRBJ2-3 TRBV20-1 CSATLTSTTQYF
TRBJ2-3 TRBV3-1 CASSQEILQRTSGGFRTDTQYF
TRBJ2-2 TRBV5-1 CASSLDSTSTGELFF
TRBJ1-5 TRBV11-2 CASSLDRSNQPQHF
TRBJ2-1 TRBV5-1 CASSFGGDQKMFF
TRBJ2-3 TRBV9 CASSLQSLSTDTQYF
TRBJ2-1 TRBV24-1 CATSAIGLAGNEQFF
TRBJ1-6 TRBV7-9 CASTLSAYYNSPLHF
TRBJ2-7 TRBV3-1 CASSQGDSHYEQYF
TRBJ1-1 TRBV27 CASSSRRTAEAFF
TRBJ2-7 TRBV3-1 CASSVGGAGAYEQYF
TRBJ2-3 TRBV29-1 CSVEEQSTDTQYF
TRBJ1-4 TRBV2 CASKGTNEKLFF